This T cell receptor (beta chain) was captured by sequencing in a study of Ad26.COV2.S vaccination and SARS-CoV-2 variants. Study conclusions and caveats: Vaccine recipients surpassed placebo recipients in spike-specific TCR breadth. Similar non-spike TCR breadth was observed in recipients of vaccine and of placebo. Quantification of TCR breadth and depth may have yielded underestimates of total T cell responses. Substantial breadth was reported for post-vaccination spike-specific CD8+ and CD4+ T cells.

V lost 1 base and J 9 bases, leaving 13 bases between the germline ends. Germline V gene lookup returns CDR1 SNHLY and CDR2 FYNNEI. The CDR3 consists of 15 residues. Assay: immunoSEQ multiplex PCR; the TCRdb copy retains only in-frame clones and omits some. The data show roughly 150,000 clones, roughly 89% seen once. Points on this clone: Its antigen is as yet unknown.

The chain combines TRBV2 with TRBJ1-6; TRBD1 is a possible D gene (5 bases). This specimen consisted of peripheral blood, obtained after recovery from COVID-19. This TCR derives from a human donor who had recovered from COVID-19. The CDR3 is CASSEVFSGASPLHF. The CDR3 nucleotides read TGTGCCAGCAGTGAAGTTTTCAGTGGGGCTTCACCCCTCCACTTT.